This TCR beta chain emerged from a study of blood T cell repertoires in COVID-19. Across the study: The study drew acute and convalescent COVID-19 samples from the United States, Italy and Spain. PBMCs, B-cell-depleted T cells, or T cells provided the cDNA or gDNA that made up the material.

How the authors handled the data: Amplification of reference gene primers was used by the study to estimate nucleated cell counts. Assay: immunoSEQ multiplex PCR; the TCRdb copy retains only in-frame clones and omits some. V, J and clone size derive from that table, while D and trimming were established from the DNA sequence. This sample yields about 100,000 clones, of which roughly 79% are seen a single time; under 35% belongs to the top ten. Trimming left V 5 bases short and J 2 bases short, with 16 bases between. The germline CDR1 and CDR2 sequences are MNHNY and SVGAGI (reference sequence). The CDR3 has 15 residues.

This TCR was sampled from a man in his 70s with active or convalescent COVID-19. Sequenced: peripheral blood. The chain recombines TRBV6-6 with TRBJ2-7, with a tentative D call TRBD2 (6 bases). Here the CDR3 DNA reads TGTGCCAGCAGTAGTGATGGGACTTGGGCCTACGAGCAGTACTTC. Its protein is CASSSDGTWAYEQYF.